This T cell receptor (beta chain) derives from a study of human T cells and chemical hapten exposure. This CDR3 region has 13 residues. Germline loops: CDR1 SNHLY, CDR2 FYNNEI. Between the trimmed V and J ends, which lost 4 bases and 3 bases, there was a span of 7 bases. TCRdb fed the RACE reads into MiXCR, producing one record per CDR3 protein. In the table there are about 39,000 distinct CDR3 sequences, around 12% of which are singletons. As for time point: pre-sensitization, week 0. Treatment specified: therapeutic diphenylcyclopropenone sensitization with weekly scalp DPC. The rearrangement uses TRBV2 and TRBJ1-3; no reliable D call. The input for sequencing was whole blood, taken in connection with sensitization to the hapten diphenylcyclopropenone (DPC). This TCR came from a woman in her 30s with alopecia areata. Some clones in this sample may be carry-over from other donors' samples. The CDR3 DNA sequence: TGTGCCAGCAGTGCCGATGTTGGAAACACCATATATTTT. It encodes CASSADVGNTIYF.